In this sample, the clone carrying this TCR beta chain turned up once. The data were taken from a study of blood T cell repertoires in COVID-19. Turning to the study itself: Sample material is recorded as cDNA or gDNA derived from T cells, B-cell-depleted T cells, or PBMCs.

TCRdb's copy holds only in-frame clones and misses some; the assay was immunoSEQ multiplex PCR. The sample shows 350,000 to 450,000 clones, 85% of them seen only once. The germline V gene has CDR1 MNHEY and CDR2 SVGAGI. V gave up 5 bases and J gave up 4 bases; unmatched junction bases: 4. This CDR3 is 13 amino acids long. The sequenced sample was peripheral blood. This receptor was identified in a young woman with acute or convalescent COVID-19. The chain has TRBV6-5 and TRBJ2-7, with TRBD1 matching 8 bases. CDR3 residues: CASSTGGRYEQYF. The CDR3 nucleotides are TGTGCCAGCAGTACAGGGGGACGGTACGAGCAGTACTTC.